This T cell receptor beta chain originates from a study of blood T cell repertoires in COVID-19. Study as a whole: Acute and convalescent COVID-19 samples came from the United States, Italy and Spain. Nucleic acid was either cDNA or gDNA, and it came from T cells, B-cell-depleted T cells, or PBMCs.

Original data processing: By means of reference gene primer amplification, nucleated cell counts were estimated. TCRdb keeps only in-frame clones here, not all; method: immunoSEQ multiplex PCR. That table is the source of V, J and clone size, and D and trimming were worked out from the DNA. The sample holds tens of thousands of clones, over 70% seen once. V was pared by 6 bases and J by 1 base, with 16 bases between. The germline gives CDR1 SGHRS, CDR2 YFSETQ. The length of the CDR3 is 15 residues. The sample was peripheral blood. The V and J genes are TRBV5-1 and TRBJ1-1; D not certain. This clonotype was sampled from a man at least 80 years old with active or convalescent COVID-19. CDR3 residues: CASTPAVNSNTEAFF. CDR3 DNA: TGCGCCAGCACCCCGGCGGTCAATTCGAACACTGAAGCTTTCTTT.